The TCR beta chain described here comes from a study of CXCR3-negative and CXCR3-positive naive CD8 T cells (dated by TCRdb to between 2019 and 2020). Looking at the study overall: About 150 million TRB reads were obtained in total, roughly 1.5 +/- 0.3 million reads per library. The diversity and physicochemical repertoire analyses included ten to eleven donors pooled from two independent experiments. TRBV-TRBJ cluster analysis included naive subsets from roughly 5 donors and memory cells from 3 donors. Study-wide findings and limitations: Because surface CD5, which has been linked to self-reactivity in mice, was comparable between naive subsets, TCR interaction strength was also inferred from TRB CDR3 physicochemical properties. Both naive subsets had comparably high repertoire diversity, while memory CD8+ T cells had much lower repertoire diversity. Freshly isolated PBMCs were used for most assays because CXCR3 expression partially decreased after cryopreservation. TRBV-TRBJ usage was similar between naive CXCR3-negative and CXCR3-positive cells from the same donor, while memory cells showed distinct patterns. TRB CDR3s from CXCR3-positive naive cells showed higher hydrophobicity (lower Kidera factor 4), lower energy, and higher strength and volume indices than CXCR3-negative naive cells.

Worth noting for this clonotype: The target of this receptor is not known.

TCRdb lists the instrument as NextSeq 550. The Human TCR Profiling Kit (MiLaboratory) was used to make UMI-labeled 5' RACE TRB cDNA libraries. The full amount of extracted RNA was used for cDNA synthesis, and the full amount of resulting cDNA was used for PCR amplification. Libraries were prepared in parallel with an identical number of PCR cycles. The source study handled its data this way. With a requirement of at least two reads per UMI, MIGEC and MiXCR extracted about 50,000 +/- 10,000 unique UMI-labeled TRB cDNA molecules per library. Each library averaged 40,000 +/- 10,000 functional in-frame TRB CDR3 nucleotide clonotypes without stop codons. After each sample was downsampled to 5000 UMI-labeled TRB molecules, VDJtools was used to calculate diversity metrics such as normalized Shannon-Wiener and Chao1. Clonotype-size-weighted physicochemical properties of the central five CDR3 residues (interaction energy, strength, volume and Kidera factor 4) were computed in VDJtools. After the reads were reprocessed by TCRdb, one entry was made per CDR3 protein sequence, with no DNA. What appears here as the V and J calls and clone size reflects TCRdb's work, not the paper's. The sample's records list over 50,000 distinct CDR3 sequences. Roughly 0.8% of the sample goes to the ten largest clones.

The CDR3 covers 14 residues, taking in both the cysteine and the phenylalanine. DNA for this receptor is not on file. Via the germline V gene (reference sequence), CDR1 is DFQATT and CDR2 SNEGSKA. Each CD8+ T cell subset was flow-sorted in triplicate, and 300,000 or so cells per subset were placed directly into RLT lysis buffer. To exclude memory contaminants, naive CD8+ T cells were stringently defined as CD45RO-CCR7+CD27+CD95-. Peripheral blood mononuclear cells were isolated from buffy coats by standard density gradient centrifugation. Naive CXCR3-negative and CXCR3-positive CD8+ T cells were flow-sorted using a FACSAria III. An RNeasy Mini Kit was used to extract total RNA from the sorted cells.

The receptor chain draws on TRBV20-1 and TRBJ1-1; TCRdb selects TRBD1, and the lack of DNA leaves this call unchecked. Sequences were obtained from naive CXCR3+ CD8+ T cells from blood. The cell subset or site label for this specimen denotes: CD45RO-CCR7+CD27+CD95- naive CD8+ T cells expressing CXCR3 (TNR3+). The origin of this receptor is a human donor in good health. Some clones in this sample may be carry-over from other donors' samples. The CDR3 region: CSAGGQGMGTEAFF.